Listed below are T cell receptor beta chains from one sample, sequenced in a study of CD8 T cells in Susac syndrome. From the immunoSEQ multiplex PCR reads, TCRdb called clonotypes with MiXCR, one entry per CDR3 protein. The sample has roughly 84,000 distinct CDR3 sequences; 95% to 96% are singletons. Sequencing was carried out using CD8+ T cells from PBMCs. These receptors came from a human donor with Susac syndrome. CDR3s include the opening cysteine and the closing phenylalanine or tryptophan. Fields, in order: clone size, J gene, V gene, D gene, CDR3 protein, CDR3 DNA. A D gene is named only where the DNA matches it firmly. Where a row states a size, it is once, few, many or the class of an expanded clone; other rows omit it.

NA,TRBJ2-3,TRBV15,TRBD2,CATSLGGGRARGSTDTQYF,TGTGCCACCAGCTTAGGAGGCGGGAGGGCTCGGGGTAGCACAGATACGCAGTATTTT
NA,TRBJ2-1,TRBV20-1,NA,CSAVLPEVVTNEQFF,TGCAGTGCTGTATTACCGGAGGTTGTAACAAATGAGCAGTTCTTC
NA,TRBJ2-2,TRBV27,TRBD1,CASSFGTGTGELFF,TGTGCCAGCAGTTTTGGGACAGGCACCGGGGAGCTGTTTTTT
NA,TRBJ2-2,TRBV5-1,TRBD2,CASSPLAGDTGELFF,TGCGCCAGCAGCCCGCTAGCGGGAGATACCGGGGAGCTGTTTTTT
NA,TRBJ1-2,TRBV7-9,NA,CASTAAVSNGYTF,TGTGCCAGCACCGCGGCGGTCTCTAATGGCTACACCTTC
NA,TRBJ1-1,TRBV18,NA,CASSLTRRLGVTEAFF,TGTGCCAGCTCACTCACCAGACGGCTGGGGGTCACTGAAGCTTTCTTT
NA,TRBJ2-7,TRBV30,NA,CAWSVPSSYEQYF,TGTGCCTGGAGTGTACCTAGCTCCTACGAGCAGTACTTC
once,TRBJ2-7,TRBV12-3/TRBV12-4,TRBD1,CASSSGGEQYF,TGTGCCAGCAGTTCAGGGGGAGAGCAGTACTTC
NA,TRBJ2-5,TRBV27,TRBD1,CARIRDREAGETQYF,TGTGCCAGAATCCGGGACAGGGAGGCGGGAGAGACCCAGTACTTC
NA,TRBJ1-2,TRBV20-1,NA,CSARGHYGYTF,TGCAGTGCTAGAGGCCACTATGGCTACACCTTC
NA,TRBJ1-2,TRBV5-4,NA,CASSLVGASADYGYTF,TGTGCCAGCAGCTTGGTCGGAGCCTCTGCGGACTATGGCTACACCTTC
NA,TRBJ1-6,TRBV13,NA,CASSLGRGESPLHF,TGTGCCAGCAGCCTCGGGAGGGGCGAATCACCCCTCCACTTT
NA,TRBJ2-2,TRBV7-9,TRBD2,CASSPGTSENTGELFF,TGTGCCAGCAGCCCAGGGACTAGCGAGAACACCGGGGAGCTGTTTTTT
NA,TRBJ2-1,TRBV9,TRBD2,CASSGDPGGINEQFF,TGTGCCAGCAGCGGGGACCCGGGGGGAATCAATGAGCAGTTCTTC
NA,TRBJ2-7,TRBV4-1,TRBD2,CASSQDSGPTYEQYF,TGCGCCAGCAGCCAAGATAGCGGGCCGACCTACGAGCAGTACTTC
NA,TRBJ1-1,TRBV27,TRBD1,CASSSIQGMNTEAFF,TGTGCCAGCAGTTCCATACAGGGGATGAACACTGAAGCTTTCTTT
NA,TRBJ1-5,TRBV20-1,NA,CSARPGPQLSNQPQHF,TGCAGTGCTAGACCGGGACCCCAACTTAGCAATCAGCCCCAGCATTTT
NA,TRBJ2-1,TRBV7-8,NA,CASSLLGGNEQFF,TGTGCCAGCAGCTTGCTGGGTGGCAATGAGCAGTTCTTC
NA,TRBJ1-5,TRBV27,NA,CASSFGGNQPQHF,TGTGCCAGCAGTTTTGGGGGGAATCAGCCCCAGCATTTT
once,TRBJ1-1,TRBV14,TRBD1,CASSKYRQGPTEAFF,TGTGCCAGCAGCAAATATCGACAGGGACCCACTGAAGCTTTCTTT
NA,TRBJ2-7,TRBV2,TRBD1,CASSDRTGREQYF,TGTGCCAGCAGTGACCGGACAGGGCGCGAGCAGTACTTC
NA,TRBJ2-5,TRBV11-2,NA,CASSLEAVVGETQYF,TGTGCCAGCAGCTTAGAGGCAGTTGTTGGAGAGACCCAGTACTTC
NA,TRBJ2-1,TRBV19,TRBD1,CASSIQGVSYNEQFF,TGTGCCAGTAGTATCCAGGGGGTATCCTACAATGAGCAGTTCTTC
NA,TRBJ1-5,TRBV7-9,NA,CASSTGGSNQPQHF,TGTGCCAGCAGCACAGGCGGCAGCAATCAGCCCCAGCATTTT
NA,TRBJ1-1,TRBV10-3,NA,CAIQEGNTEAFF,TGTGCCATCCAGGAGGGGAACACTGAAGCTTTCTTT
NA,TRBJ2-7,TRBV6-2/TRBV6-3,NA,CASSPWGAYEQYF,TGTGCCAGCAGCCCCTGGGGGGCCTACGAGCAGTACTTC
NA,TRBJ1-2,TRBV7-9,NA,CASSSGTPNGYTF,TGTGCCAGCAGTTCCGGGACCCCTAACGGCTACACCTTC
NA,TRBJ1-2,TRBV29-1,NA,CSAPVASNYGYTF,TGCAGCGCTCCGGTAGCATCTAACTATGGCTACACCTTC
NA,TRBJ2-1,TRBV9,NA,CASSVSGIPRNEQFF,TGTGCCAGCAGCGTATCTGGCATCCCAAGGAATGAGCAGTTCTTC
NA,TRBJ2-5,TRBV28,TRBD1,CASSLPFTGGGETQYF,TGTGCCAGCAGTTTACCTTTCACAGGGGGCGGAGAGACCCAGTACTTC
NA,TRBJ2-3,TRBV5-1,NA,CASSFLSTDTQYF,TGCGCCAGCAGCTTCCTGTCCACAGATACGCAGTATTTT
NA,TRBJ2-5,TRBV9,NA,CAPPGEQETQYF,TGTGCCCCACCCGGGGAGCAAGAGACCCAGTACTTC
NA,TRBJ1-1,TRBV7-9,NA,CASTPGSNTEAFF,TGTGCCAGCACCCCGGGATCGAACACTGAAGCTTTCTTT
NA,TRBJ2-3,TRBV29-1,TRBD2,CSVGGRATDTQYF,TGCAGCGTTGGAGGGAGGGCCACAGATACGCAGTATTTT
NA,TRBJ2-5,TRBV10-3,NA,CAISDDGLETQYF,TGTGCCATCAGTGACGACGGGCTGGAGACCCAGTACTTC
NA,TRBJ1-1,TRBV7-2,NA,CASSLANGDTEAFF,TGTGCCAGCAGCTTAGCGAACGGGGACACTGAAGCTTTCTTT
once,TRBJ2-7,TRBV28,TRBD1,CASSARQGPSAEQYF,TGTGCCAGCAGTGCCCGACAGGGGCCGTCCGCGGAGCAGTACTTC
NA,TRBJ2-2,TRBV7-2,NA,CASSSWSPDTGELFF,TGTGCCAGCAGCTCGTGGTCCCCGGACACCGGGGAGCTGTTTTTT
NA,TRBJ2-5,TRBV28,TRBD1,CASSFRVTGVEETQYF,TGTGCCAGCAGTTTCAGGGTCACAGGGGTCGAAGAGACCCAGTACTTC
NA,TRBJ2-3,TRBV30,TRBD2,CAWSRTTSLDTQYF,TGTGCCTGGAGTCGTACGACTAGCCTAGATACGCAGTATTTT
NA,TRBJ2-5,TRBV25-1,TRBD2,CASSDRSGGYQETQYF,TGTGCCAGCAGTGACCGTAGCGGGGGGTACCAAGAGACCCAGTACTTC
NA,TRBJ2-1,TRBV4-3,NA,CASSQGQYNEQFF,TGCGCCAGCAGCCAAGGACAGTACAATGAGCAGTTCTTC
NA,TRBJ2-1,TRBV19,NA,CASSMTPQEQFF,TGTGCCAGTAGTATGACCCCACAGGAGCAGTTCTTC
NA,TRBJ2-1,TRBV3-1,TRBD2,CASSQMTSGGAEFF,TGTGCCAGCAGCCAAATGACTAGCGGGGGGGCGGAGTTCTTC
NA,TRBJ2-1,TRBV20-1,TRBD2,CSARVAGGSSYNEQFF,TGCAGTGCCAGGGTGGCGGGAGGTAGCTCCTACAATGAGCAGTTCTTC